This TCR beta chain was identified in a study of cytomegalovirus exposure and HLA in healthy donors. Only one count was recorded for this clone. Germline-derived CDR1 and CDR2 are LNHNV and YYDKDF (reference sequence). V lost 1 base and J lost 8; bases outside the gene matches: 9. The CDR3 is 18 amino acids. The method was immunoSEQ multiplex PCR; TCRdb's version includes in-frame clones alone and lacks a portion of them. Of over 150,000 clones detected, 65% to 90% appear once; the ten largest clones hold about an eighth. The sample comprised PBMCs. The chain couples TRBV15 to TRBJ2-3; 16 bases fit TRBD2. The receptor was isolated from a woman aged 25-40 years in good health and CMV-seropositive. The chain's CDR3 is CATSRGGTSGRAGGTQYF. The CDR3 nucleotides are TGTGCCACCAGCAGAGGGGGGACTAGCGGGAGGGCCGGCGGTACGCAGTATTTT.